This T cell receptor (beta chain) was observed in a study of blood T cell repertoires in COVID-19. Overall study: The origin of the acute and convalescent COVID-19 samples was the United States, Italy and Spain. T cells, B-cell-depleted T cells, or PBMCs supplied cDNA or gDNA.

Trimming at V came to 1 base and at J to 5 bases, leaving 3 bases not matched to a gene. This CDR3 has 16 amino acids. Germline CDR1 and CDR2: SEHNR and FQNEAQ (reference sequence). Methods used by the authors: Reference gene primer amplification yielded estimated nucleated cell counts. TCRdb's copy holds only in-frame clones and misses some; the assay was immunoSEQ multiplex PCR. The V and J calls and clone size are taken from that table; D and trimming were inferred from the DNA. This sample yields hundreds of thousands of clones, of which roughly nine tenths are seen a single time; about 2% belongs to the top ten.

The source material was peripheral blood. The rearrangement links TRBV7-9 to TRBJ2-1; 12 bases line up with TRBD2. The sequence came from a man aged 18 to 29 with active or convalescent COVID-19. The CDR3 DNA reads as TGTGCCAGCAGCTTAGGTGGACTAGCGGGAAACAATGAGCAGTTCTTC. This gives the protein CASSLGGLAGNNEQFF.